The 30 T cell receptor beta chains presented below share a single source sample, sequenced in a study of cytomegalovirus exposure and HLA in healthy donors. The method was immunoSEQ multiplex PCR; TCRdb's version includes in-frame clones alone and lacks a portion of them. The sample carries tens of thousands of clones, over 90% recorded once. The material sequenced was PBMCs. Source of these receptors: a woman between 18 and 29 years old in good health and CMV-seropositive.

The V gene is TRBV18, the J gene TRBJ1-1; D uncertain. The CDR3 runs 11 residues. Per the germline V gene, CDR1 is KGHSH and CDR2 is LQKENI. Trimming pared 2 bases from V and 10 bases from J, leaving 8 bases between. The CDR3 bases are TGTGCCAGCTCACCAGGAGGTGTAGCTTTCTTT. This gives the protein CASSPGGVAFF.

The chain employs TRBV27 and TRBJ2-1; 7 bases align to TRBD2. CDR3 length: 16 residues. Germline V gene data show CDR1 as MNHEY and CDR2 as SMNVEV (reference sequence). V lost 3 bases and J lost 4; bases outside the gene matches: 9. The CDR3 spells CASSFRRASGYNEQFF. The CDR3 DNA follows: TGTGCCAGCAGTTTCCGAAGGGCTAGCGGATACAATGAGCAGTTCTTC.

Here the CDR3 reads CATSRANRDSVSGNTIYF. Here the CDR3 DNA reads TGTGCCACCAGCAGAGCCAATCGGGACAGCGTCTCTGGAAACACCATATATTTT. The chain couples TRBV15 to TRBJ1-3, with 7 bases aligning to TRBD1. CDR1 LNHNV and CDR2 YYDKDF come from the germline V gene (reference sequence). This CDR3 is built from 18 residues. Losses at the gene ends were 1 base for V and 0 bases for J; bases not matched to a gene: 9.

This chain connects TRBV6-1 to TRBJ2-3, with a possible D match to TRBD1 (6 bases). The CDR3 is made up of 16 amino acids. Per the germline V gene, CDR1 is MNHNS and CDR2 is SASEGT. V was clipped by 1 base and J by 1 base, with 12 bases between them. The CDR3 nucleotides read TGTGCCAGCAGTGAAGTGGGGGCCGGGGGCACAGATACGCAGTATTTT. It translates to CASSEVGAGGTDTQYF.

The V call is TRBV20-1, the J call TRBJ1-1; a weak D match, TRBD1 (6 bases). There are 11 residues in the CDR3. Germline V gene sequence: CDR1 DFQATT, CDR2 SNEGSKA (reference sequence). The ends were cut back, 7 bases at V and 5 bases at J, with 11 bases in the middle. The CDR3 nucleotides are TGCAGTGGACCAGGGGTGACTGAAGCTTTCTTT. Amino acids: CSGPGVTEAFF.

This chain joins TRBV4-2 and TRBJ1-1; TRBD1 might be the D (6 bases). The CDR3 extends over 15 amino acids. Germline V gene sequence: CDR1 LGHNA, CDR2 YNFKEQ. Trimming took off 4 bases at V and 5 bases at J, with 17 bases between the two ends. The CDR3 DNA sequence: TGTGCCAGCAGCCCCCAAGACAGGCCAACTACTGAAGCTTTCTTT. Translated, it gives CASSPQDRPTTEAFF.

The J gene is TRBJ2-1, the V gene TRBV7-9; TRBD1 matches at 9 bases. The CDR3 contains 14 residues. V was pared by 3 bases and J by 8 bases, with 5 bases of the junction left unmatched. Germline V gene lookup returns CDR1 SEHNR and CDR2 FQNEAQ (reference sequence). CDR3 amino acids: CASSLGQGLDEQFF. CDR3 in DNA: TGTGCCAGCAGCTTGGGACAGGGTCTCGATGAGCAGTTCTTC.

Points on this clone: At one end, the junction sequence differs from germline, possibly due to a read error. The chain employs TRBV7-3 and TRBJ2-3, with TRBD2 matching 9 bases. Germline V CDR1 and CDR2: SGHTA, FQGTGA. This CDR3 comprises 16 residues. In DNA form, the CDR3 reads TGTGCCAGCAGCTTAGGGCCAGCGGGGGGCACGGATACGCAGTATTTT. This gives the protein CASSLGPAGGTDTQYF.

The V call is TRBV18, the J call TRBJ2-5; D unclear. This CDR3 spans 13 amino acids. Germline V gene sequence: CDR1 KGHSH, CDR2 LQKENI. Trimming removed 0 bases from V and 5 bases from J, with 7 bases in between. CDR3 in DNA: TGTGCCAGCTCACCACCAGCCGTGGAGACCCAGTACTTC. It is translated as CASSPPAVETQYF. The whole variable domain, remainder taken from reference TRBV18 and TRBJ2-5, is NAGVMQNPRHLVRRRGQEARLRCSPMKGHSHVYWYRQLPEEGLKFMVYLQKENIIDESGMPKERFSAEFPKEGPSILRIQQVVRGDSAAYFCASSPPAVETQYFGPGTRLLVL.

This CDR3 reads CASSSRGRSTDTQYF. DNA of the CDR3: TGCGCCAGCAGCTCAAGGGGGCGATCCACAGATACGCAGTATTTT. This rearrangement joins TRBV5-1 to TRBJ2-3; 7 nucleotides align to TRBD1. The germline CDR1 and CDR2 sequences are SGHRS and YFSETQ. CDR3 length: 15 residues. The V and J ends lost 3 bases and 2 bases, in that order; junction bases with no gene match: 6.

The genes are TRBV27 and TRBJ1-2, with D tentatively TRBD1 (6 bases). Germline CDR1 reads MNHEY; CDR2 reads SMNVEV (reference sequence). The germline V and J ends were trimmed by 6 bases and 0 bases, with 11 bases remaining between them. The CDR3 consists of 14 residues. CDR3 coding DNA: TGTGCCAGCAGGGGGACACCGACTAACTATGGCTACACCTTC. The encoded protein is CASRGTPTNYGYTF.

The chain has TRBV30 and TRBJ2-7; D remains ambiguous. In germline, CDR1 is GTSNPN, CDR2 SVGIG (reference sequence). There are 13 residues in the CDR3. Trimming took 2 bases from V and 2 from J, leaving 10 bases between them. As DNA, the CDR3 is TGTGCCTGGAGTCCCCAAATTCCCTACGAGCAGTACTTC. This codes for CAWSPQIPYEQYF.

The chain has TRBV4-1 and TRBJ1-5; 7 nucleotides match TRBD1. Germline CDR1 is MGHRA and CDR2 is YSYEKL. This CDR3 is 15 amino acids long. The junction had 5 bases not matched to a gene; V was cut back by 4 bases and J by 2 bases. CDR3 protein: CASSRFRGGNQPQHF. CDR3 DNA: TGCGCCAGCAGCCGGTTCAGGGGGGGCAATCAGCCCCAGCATTTT.

The CDR3 sequence is CASSYGGNPYGYTF. The CDR3 nucleotides read TGTGCCAGCAGTTACGGGGGGAATCCGTATGGCTACACCTTC. The rearrangement links TRBV6-5 to TRBJ1-2; tentatively, D is TRBD1 (5 bases). The V gene's germline CDR1 is MNHEY and CDR2 SVGAGI. The CDR3 contains 14 residues. Trimming removed 2 bases from V and 5 bases from J, with 12 bases in between.

The V gene is TRBV29-1, the J gene TRBJ2-1; 11 bases are a match to TRBD2. V shed 5 bases and J 5 bases; nucleotides not matched to a gene: 5. CDR1 is SQVTM, CDR2 ANQGSEA, per germline. The length of the CDR3 is 14 residues. CDR3 bases: TGCAGCGTTATGATTAGCGGGAGGGACAATGAGCAGTTCTTC. The encoded protein is CSVMISGRDNEQFF.

This rearrangement joins TRBV4-2 to TRBJ2-5, with TRBD2 identical over 10 bases. CDR3 size: 15 residues. From germline, CDR1 is LGHNA and CDR2 YNFKEQ. Unmatched junction bases numbered 1, after V lost 3 bases and J lost 0 bases. The CDR3 sequence: CASSHSGGNQETQYF. CDR3 DNA sequence: TGTGCCAGCAGCCATAGCGGGGGGAACCAAGAGACCCAGTACTTC.

The rearrangement joins TRBV30 to TRBJ2-1; D remains unclear. V dropped 5 bases and J dropped 0 bases, with 14 bases sitting between them. CDR3 length: 15 amino acids. Germline assignment: CDR1 GTSNPN and CDR2 SVGIG (reference sequence). DNA of the CDR3: TGTGCCTGGTTGGGTAGCCAGAGCTCCTACAATGAGCAGTTCTTC. It yields the protein CAWLGSQSSYNEQFF.

This sequence joins TRBV27 and TRBJ1-5; TRBD1 agrees at 9 bases. The CDR3 extends over 17 amino acids. CDR1 is MNHEY, CDR2 SMNVEV, per germline (reference sequence). The J segment lost 6 bases and the V segment lost 5 bases, leaving 14 bases of the junction unmatched. The CDR3 sequence: CASSPIRTGVVAQPQHF. The CDR3 DNA reads as TGTGCCAGCAGTCCGATCCGGACAGGGGTCGTAGCTCAGCCCCAGCATTTT.

The genes are TRBV11-2 and TRBJ2-7; a possible D gene is TRBD1 (6 bases). From germline, CDR1 is SGHAT and CDR2 FQNNGV. V lost 5 bases, J lost 3 bases, and 14 bases lay in between. The CDR3 runs 14 residues. CDR3: CASSQLTGYYEQYF. The CDR3, as DNA: TGTGCCAGCAGCCAACTTACAGGGTACTACGAGCAGTACTTC.

The V and J genes are TRBV27 and TRBJ2-7, with TRBD2 matching 11 bases. Germline-derived CDR1 and CDR2 are MNHEY and SMNVEV (reference sequence). The CDR3 is 14 residues long. V dropped 4 bases and J dropped 7; count of bases not matched to a gene: 6. CDR3 sequence reads: CASSYTSGSGEQYF. The CDR3 bases are TGTGCCAGCAGTTACACTAGCGGGAGTGGGGAGCAGTACTTC.

The genes are TRBV7-8 and TRBJ2-3; tentatively, D is TRBD2 (5 bases). The CDR3 has 16 amino acids. Germline CDR1 SGHVS, CDR2 FQNEAQ. Trimming stripped 3 bases from V and 5 bases from J, with 18 bases between. The CDR3 DNA sequence: TGTGCCAGCAGCTTGGCGGTTCCCCACGGGGTAGATACGCAGTATTTT. Its translation: CASSLAVPHGVDTQYF.

The chain carries TRBV5-1 and TRBJ2-2; a weak D match, TRBD1 (6 bases). Trimming removed 0 bases at V and 4 bases at J, with 16 bases between. The CDR3 sequence is 17 residues long. CDR1 is SGHRS, CDR2 YFSETQ, per germline. The CDR3 DNA reads TGCGCCAGCAGCTTGGGAACAGGGAAATGGAGCACCGGGGAGCTGTTTTTT. This gives the protein CASSLGTGKWSTGELFF.

This clone is a singleton in its sample. The rearrangement joins TRBV28 to TRBJ2-7, with D possibly being TRBD1 (6 bases). Trimming shortened V by 8 bases and J by 4 bases, and 24 bases separated the two germline ends. The CDR3 runs to 16 residues. Germline V gene sequence: CDR1 MDHEN, CDR2 SYDVKM. The CDR3 protein is CASGSLSEDRLYEQYF. CDR3 in DNA: TGTGCCAGCGGTTCCTTGAGTGAGGACAGACTATACGAGCAGTACTTC.

The gene calls are TRBV5-1 and TRBJ2-7; 7 bases agree with TRBD1. The CDR3 covers 14 residues. J gave up 0 bases and V 4 bases, and 4 bases lay outside the gene matches. The germline V gene has CDR1 SGHRS and CDR2 YFSETQ. In DNA, the CDR3 is TGCGCCAGCAGCCTCACAGGGGACTCCTACGAGCAGTACTTC. The encoded protein is CASSLTGDSYEQYF.

J is TRBJ2-3 and V is TRBV4-2; possible D gene TRBD2, 6 bases. This CDR3 spans 14 amino acids. Germline-derived CDR1 and CDR2 are LGHNA and YNFKEQ. V gave up 2 bases and J gave up 2 bases, with 8 bases separating them. Here the CDR3 DNA reads TGTGCCAGCAGCCAAATGCGGGACACAGATACGCAGTATTTT. This encodes CASSQMRDTDTQYF.

This clone was counted once. This rearrangement joins TRBV19 to TRBJ1-1, with D hard to call. The CDR3 consists of 10 residues. V was clipped by 6 bases and J by 7 bases, with 6 bases between them. Germline loops: CDR1 LNHDA, CDR2 SQIVND (reference sequence). The chain's CDR3 is CASRADEAFF. For the CDR3, the DNA is TGTGCCAGTAGGGCAGATGAAGCTTTCTTT.

The rearrangement links TRBV11-2 to TRBJ2-1; no clear D. Between the trimmed V and J ends, which lost 5 bases and 10 bases, there was a span of 12 bases. CDR1 and CDR2 (germline): SGHAT, FQNNGV. The CDR3 consists of 12 residues. CDR3 nucleotide sequence: TGTGCCAGCAGCCGTTGGAGTCTCGAGCAGTTCTTC. Translating it yields CASSRWSLEQFF.

The chain uses TRBV28 and TRBJ1-2; tentatively, D is TRBD1 (6 bases). The V and J ends lost 1 base and 8 bases respectively, with 20 bases between them. Germline V CDR1 and CDR2: MDHEN, SYDVKM. This CDR3 spans 16 amino acids. The CDR3 region is CASSLSASWTAWGYTF. The CDR3 region has the DNA TGTGCCAGCAGTTTATCCGCATCTTGGACAGCCTGGGGCTACACCTTC.

The chain recombines TRBV15 with TRBJ2-1, with D perhaps matching TRBD2 (6 bases). V was cut by 3 bases and J by 6 bases, with 9 bases left in between. CDR3 size: 13 residues. Germline CDR1 reads LNHNV; CDR2 reads YYDKDF (reference sequence). For the CDR3, the DNA is TGTGCCACCAGCAGGGACTACCCCAATGAGCAGTTCTTC. It specifies CATSRDYPNEQFF.

The CDR3 is CATAPRQRQETQYF. The DNA of the CDR3 is TGTGCCACCGCGCCGCGACAGCGCCAAGAGACCCAGTACTTC. The chain uses TRBV15 and TRBJ2-5; D may be TRBD1 (5 bases). CDR1 LNHNV and CDR2 YYDKDF come from the germline V gene (reference sequence). The CDR3 is 14 residues long. The ends were cut back, 8 bases at V and 1 base at J, with 14 bases in the middle.